The 7 T cell receptor beta chains in this list originate from one sample, sequenced in a study of T cells after yellow fever vaccination. Using its own MiXCR run on the 5' RACE reads, TCRdb lists one record per CDR3 protein. This table holds a few hundred thousand distinct CDR3 sequences, about 8.7% found once. This sample comprised PBMCs, obtained on the day of the first yellow fever vaccination. Every receptor here comes from a man younger than 30 who received the YFV17D yellow fever vaccine.

The gene calls are TRBV18 and TRBJ2-7; D might be TRBD2 (6 bases). The germline V and J ends were trimmed by 6 bases and 1 base, with 10 bases remaining between them. The CDR3 extends over 13 amino acids. From germline, CDR1 is KGHSH and CDR2 LQKENI. The CDR3 loop reads CASSQGLSYEQYV. In DNA, the CDR3 is TGTGCCAGCTCCCAGGGACTTTCCTACGAGCAGTACGTC.

CDR3 sequence (DNA): TGTGCCAGCGTGATGAGGGTTAACTACAATGAGCAGTTCTTC. This translates into CASVMRVNYNEQFF. The chain employs TRBV25-1 and TRBJ2-1; possibly TRBD2 for D (5 bases). The V gene lost 8 bases and the J gene lost 3 bases, with 14 bases spanning the gap. Germline V gene data show CDR1 as MGHDK and CDR2 as SYGVNS. The CDR3 consists of 14 residues. The full variable domain, in which reference TRBV25-1 and TRBJ2-1 provide the parts outside the CDR3, is EADIYQTPRYLVIGTGKKITLECSQTMGHDKMYWYQQDPGMELHLIHYSYGVNSTEKGDLSSESTVSRIRTEHFPLTLESARPSHTSQYLCASVMRVNYNEQFFGPGTRLTVL.

The chain links TRBV7-2 to TRBJ2-2, with D maybe TRBD1 (5 bases). This CDR3 region has 14 residues. Germline values: CDR1 SGHTA, CDR2 FQGNSA. The ends were cut back, 6 bases at V and 1 base at J, with 9 bases in the middle. The CDR3 sequence: CASSKDRNTGELFF. Written as DNA, the CDR3 is TGTGCCAGCAGTAAAGACAGGAACACCGGGGAGCTGTTTTTT.

This clonotype has a count of ten or more. The rearrangement links TRBV20-1 to TRBJ1-2; the D is unclear. Germline-derived CDR1 and CDR2 are DFQATT and SNEGSKA (reference sequence). The CDR3 contains 12 residues. V lost 3 bases and J lost 1, with 6 bases in between. The CDR3 loop is CSARQINYGYTF. In DNA form, the CDR3 reads TGCAGTGCTAGGCAGATTAACTATGGCTACACCTTC.

This clonotype was counted between two and nine times. The rearrangement uses TRBV4-1 and TRBJ2-3; D is perhaps TRBD1 (6 bases). CDR1 is MGHRA, CDR2 YSYEKL, per germline. This CDR3 is 15 amino acids long. The V end lost 6 bases, the J end lost 3 bases, and 16 bases lay between the germline ends. The CDR3: CASSSDRFYTDTQYF. CDR3 nucleotides: TGCGCCAGCAGTTCTGACAGGTTCTATACAGATACGCAGTATTTT.

This clonotype was observed a few times. The chain carries TRBV7-3 and TRBJ2-5, with D maybe TRBD1 (5 bases). Germline CDR1 is SGHTA and CDR2 is FQGTGA. The CDR3 consists of 15 residues. Between the trimmed V and J ends, which lost 0 bases and 0 bases, there was a span of 8 bases. The CDR3 DNA sequence: TGTGCCAGCAGCTTAACCCCAGGGAACCAAGAGACCCAGTACTTC. It yields the protein CASSLTPGNQETQYF.

This rearrangement joins TRBV5-1 to TRBJ2-3; no definite D call. CDR3 size: 12 residues. V shed 1 base and J shed 6 bases, with 6 bases lying between them. Germline values: CDR1 SGHRS, CDR2 YFSETQ. The CDR3 DNA reads TGCGCCAGCAGCTTGCAGGAGGATACGCAGTATTTT. This sequence encodes CASSLQEDTQYF.